The 28 T cell receptor beta chains presented below share a single source sample, sequenced in a study of pediatric ulcerative colitis. Rectal tissue came from one to two pinch biopsies taken at colonoscopy. Sequencing used immunoSEQ multiplex PCR; TCRdb keeps in-frame clones, though not all of them. The sample records 15,000 to 20,000 clones, about 74% being singletons. The sample taken for sequencing was gut tissue. The receptors were gathered from a girl between 5 and 17 years old with moderate ulcerative colitis.

This chain connects TRBV5-1 to TRBJ2-7; D gene unclear. The CDR3 contains 12 residues. Germline loops: CDR1 SGHRS, CDR2 YFSETQ. V was trimmed by 5 bases and J by 2 bases, leaving 8 bases between them. The CDR3 loop is CASSQEAYEQYF. DNA for the CDR3: TGCGCCAGCAGTCAGGAAGCCTACGAGCAGTACTTC.

The chain recombines TRBV7-8 with TRBJ1-6; 7 bases match TRBD1. The V and J ends lost 6 bases and 0 bases, in that order; junction bases with no gene match: 8. Germline V lookup: CDR1 SGHVS, CDR2 FQNEAQ. The CDR3 spans 17 residues. The CDR3 is CASRETGVRSYNSPLHF. CDR3 in DNA: TGTGCCAGCAGAGAAACAGGGGTTCGCTCCTATAATTCACCCCTCCACTTT.

The rearrangement uses TRBV6-4 and TRBJ2-1, with 10 bases that match TRBD2. J gave up 6 bases and V 2 bases, and 1 base lay outside the gene matches. Germline CDR1 and CDR2: MRHNA and SNTAGT. CDR3 size: 14 residues. CDR3 sequence reads: CASSDGTSANEQFF. In nucleotides, the CDR3 is TGTGCCAGCAGTGACGGGACTAGCGCCAATGAGCAGTTCTTC.

The table lists this clone with a count of one. J is TRBJ2-4 and V is TRBV28; 10 bases map to TRBD1. Germline-derived CDR1 and CDR2 are MDHEN and SYDVKM. V shed 2 bases and J 5 bases; nucleotides not matched to a gene: 3. The CDR3 contains 15 residues. In DNA, the CDR3 is TGTGCCAGCAGTTTAGCCGGGACAGGGGAAAACATTCAGTACTTC. Its translation: CASSLAGTGENIQYF. The full variable domain, in which reference TRBV28 and TRBJ2-4 provide the parts outside the CDR3, is DVKVTQSSRYLVKRTGEKVFLECVQDMDHENMFWYRQDPGLGLRLIYFSYDVKMKEKGDIPEGYSVSREKKERFSLILESASTNQTSMYLCASSLAGTGENIQYFGAGTRLSVL.

The genes are TRBV7-3 and TRBJ2-3; a weak D match, TRBD1 (6 bases). V shed 3 bases and J shed 0 bases, with 7 bases lying between them. The CDR3 spans 14 residues. The V gene's germline CDR1 is SGHTA and CDR2 FQGTGA. CDR3 in amino acids: CASSLDSSTDTQYF. CDR3 coding DNA: TGTGCCAGCAGCTTGGACAGTAGCACAGATACGCAGTATTTT.

V gene TRBV7-9 combines with J gene TRBJ2-6; D remains unclear. The CDR3 loop spans 13 amino acids. The V and J ends lost 2 bases and 2 bases respectively, with 1 base between them. Germline-derived CDR1 and CDR2 are SEHNR and FQNEAQ (reference sequence). DNA for the CDR3: TGTGCCAGCAGCTTAACTGGGGCCAACGTCCTGACTTTC. Its protein is CASSLTGANVLTF.

This chain links TRBV14 with TRBJ1-2; 9 bases agree with TRBD1. Germline assignment: CDR1 SGHDN and CDR2 FVKESK. The CDR3 spans 14 residues. J gave up 7 bases and V 6 bases, and 9 bases lay outside the gene matches. CDR3: CASSGGQGRVGYTF. The CDR3 region has the DNA TGTGCCAGCAGTGGGGGACAGGGCCGCGTTGGCTACACCTTC.

The chain employs TRBV28 and TRBJ2-3; 8 nucleotides align to TRBD2. Germline CDR1 is MDHEN and CDR2 is SYDVKM. Germline trimming cut 5 bases from V and 14 bases from J; bases unmatched to any gene: 18. CDR3 length equals 15 residues. CDR3 region: CASSRSGAAFPPPYF. The CDR3, as DNA: TGTGCCAGCAGTCGTAGCGGGGCGGCGTTCCCCCCCCCGTATTTT.

This clone is a singleton in its sample. The chain has TRBV7-9 and TRBJ1-1, with D possibly being TRBD1 (5 bases). The CDR3 has 15 amino acids. V shed 5 bases and J shed 5 bases, with 18 bases lying between them. Germline V CDR1 and CDR2: SEHNR, FQNEAQ (reference sequence). The CDR3 DNA reads as TGTGCCAGCAGCATCCTCAGGGAAGAGGGTACTGAAGCTTTCTTT. It codes for CASSILREEGTEAFF.

The chain joins TRBV6-5 to TRBJ2-7; 9 positions agree with TRBD1. The J segment lost 3 bases and the V segment lost 4 bases, leaving 1 base of the junction unmatched. The CDR3 runs 13 residues. Germline CDR1 reads MNHEY; CDR2 reads SVGAGI. CDR3 region: CASSWGQGYEQYF. The DNA of the CDR3 is TGTGCCAGCAGTTGGGGACAGGGCTACGAGCAGTACTTC.

CDR3 coding DNA: TGCAGCGCCGAAGGGACAGGGGACTCTTCTGGGGCCAACGTCCTGACTTTC. It translates to CSAEGTGDSSGANVLTF. This chain connects TRBV29-1 to TRBJ2-6; the match to TRBD1 covers 10 bases. This CDR3 spans 17 amino acids. CDR1 is SQVTM, CDR2 ANQGSEA, per germline. Losses at the gene ends were 7 bases for V and 1 base for J; bases not matched to a gene: 10.

The V call is TRBV6-1, the J call TRBJ2-7; 11 positions match TRBD2. CDR1 and CDR2 from the germline V gene are MNHNS and SASEGT. This CDR3 region has 15 residues. J was trimmed by 0 bases and V by 4 bases; bases with no gene match: 2. CDR3 sequence (DNA): TGTGCCAGCAGTGCTAGCGGGGGGAGCTCCTACGAGCAGTACTTC. Translating gives CASSASGGSSYEQYF.

This clone was seen a few times. CDR3 sequence (DNA): TGTGCCAGCAGCGTAGATAGCGGGAGAGGGGAGACCCAGTACTTC. Its translation: CASSVDSGRGETQYF. The chain combines TRBV9 with TRBJ2-5; 9 bases are shared with TRBD2. The J segment lost 5 bases and the V segment lost 0 bases, leaving 5 bases of the junction unmatched. Germline V gene sequence: CDR1 SGDLS, CDR2 YYNGEE. This CDR3 has 15 residues.

The chain carries TRBV2 and TRBJ2-2; D possibly uses TRBD1 or TRBD2 (5 bases each). This CDR3 has 13 residues. V was trimmed by 8 bases and J by 4 bases, leaving 11 bases between them. Germline CDR1 SNHLY, CDR2 FYNNEI. DNA for the CDR3: TGTGCCAGCGCAGGGAGAGGCACCGGGGAGCTGTTTTTT. It translates to CASAGRGTGELFF.

This clone turned up a few times. The V gene is TRBV2, the J gene TRBJ1-2; no firm D call. The CDR3 length is 13 residues. CDR1 and CDR2 from the germline V gene are SNHLY and FYNNEI. The germline V and J ends were trimmed by 3 bases and 8 bases, with 13 bases remaining between them. CDR3 nucleotides: TGTGCCAGCAGTGAGTCCGGCTCCTCGGGCTACACCTTC. Its translation is CASSESGSSGYTF.

V gene TRBV2 combines with J gene TRBJ2-5; D is unclear. With 6 bases removed from V and 5 bases from J, the gap between germline ends came to 10 bases. CDR1 and CDR2 (germline): SNHLY, FYNNEI. The CDR3 sequence is 12 residues long. CDR3 in amino acids: CASRGYAETQYF. The CDR3 nucleotides read TGTGCCAGCAGGGGATACGCGGAGACCCAGTACTTC.

The V gene is TRBV6-4, the J gene TRBJ2-3; 10 bases align to TRBD2. CDR1 and CDR2 (germline): MRHNA, SNTAGT. This CDR3 has 14 amino acids. Trimming took 3 bases from V and 4 from J; bases not matched to a gene: 1. For the CDR3, the DNA is TGTGCCAGCAGTGAAGGGACTAGCGCAGATACGCAGTATTTT. Encoded protein: CASSEGTSADTQYF.

The rearrangement joins TRBV7-2 to TRBJ1-2; 7 positions match TRBD1. Germline values: CDR1 SGHTA, CDR2 FQGNSA. This CDR3 region has 14 residues. Unmatched junction bases numbered 8, after V lost 5 bases and J lost 5 bases. As DNA, the CDR3 is TGTGCCAGCAGCCAAAACAGGGGAGGGTATGGCTACACCTTC. This translates into CASSQNRGGYGYTF.

The chain carries TRBV6-5 and TRBJ2-6; 7 positions match TRBD1. Unmatched junction bases numbered 0, after V lost 2 bases and J lost 2 bases. CDR1 is MNHEY, CDR2 SVGAGI, per germline. This CDR3 is built from 15 residues. CDR3 coding DNA: TGTGCCAGCAGTTACCAGGGGGCTGGGGCCAACGTCCTGACTTTC. Translating gives CASSYQGAGANVLTF.

This clone appeared a few times. The V call is TRBV6-1, the J call TRBJ2-7; D may be TRBD2 (5 bases). Germline CDR1 MNHNS, CDR2 SASEGT. With 2 bases removed from V and 0 bases from J, the gap between germline ends came to 11 bases. This CDR3 spans 15 amino acids. The CDR3 here is CASSESVGSSYEQYF. In DNA, the CDR3 is TGTGCCAGCAGTGAAAGTGTAGGGAGCTCCTACGAGCAGTACTTC.

This chain links TRBV23-1 with TRBJ1-3; D is unresolved. Being an ORF, TRBV23-1 has a function that is uncertain. There are 10 residues in the CDR3. V lost 10 bases, J lost 3 bases, and 4 bases lay in between. The CDR3 coding sequence is TGCGCCAAACTTGGAAACACCATATATTTT. Its protein product is CAKLGNTIYF.

This rearrangement joins TRBV4-3 to TRBJ1-3; D is ambiguous. The length of the CDR3 is 14 residues. CDR1 and CDR2 (germline): LGHNA, YSLEER. V lost 0 bases and J lost 3, with 6 bases in between. As DNA, the CDR3 is TGCGCCAGCAGCCAAGAAGGACTTGGAAACACCATATATTTT. Protein sequence: CASSQEGLGNTIYF.

The V gene is TRBV28, the J gene TRBJ2-7; perhaps TRBD2 as D (6 bases). V lost 6 bases and J 3 bases, leaving 27 bases between the germline ends. Germline V gene lookup returns CDR1 MDHEN and CDR2 SYDVKM. The CDR3 spans 18 residues. CDR3 region: CASSPRLALPIYYYEQYF. DNA of the CDR3: TGTGCCAGCAGCCCGAGGCTAGCGCTACCCATTTATTACTACGAGCAGTACTTC.

In this sample, this clone turned up a few times. The chain uses TRBV2 and TRBJ2-5; D is perhaps TRBD1 (5 bases). Germline assignment: CDR1 SNHLY and CDR2 FYNNEI. Trimming took 7 bases from V and 0 from J, leaving 6 bases between them. CDR3 size: 12 residues. The CDR3 spells CASTTDQETQYF. Written as DNA, the CDR3 is TGTGCCAGCACGACAGACCAAGAGACCCAGTACTTC. Full variable domain (rest looked up from reference TRBV2 and TRBJ2-5): EPEVTQTPSHQVTQMGQEVILRCVPISNHLYFYWYRQILGQKVEFLVSFYNNEISEKSEIFDDQFSVERPDGSNFTLKIRSTKLEDSAMYFCASTTDQETQYFGPGTRLLVL.

This clone was detected a few times. V usage is TRBV7-3 and J usage is TRBJ2-3; TRBD2 aligns across 7 bases. CDR1 and CDR2 (germline): SGHTA, FQGTGA. The CDR3 has 13 amino acids. V lost 5 bases to trimming and J lost 4 bases; unmatched junction nucleotides: 3. The CDR3 reads CASSRTRADTQYF. CDR3 in DNA: TGTGCCAGCAGCAGGACTAGAGCAGATACGCAGTATTTT.

This chain links TRBV15 with TRBJ1-2, with D possibly TRBD1 on 6 matching bases. The V gene lost 3 bases and the J gene lost 8 bases, with 16 bases spanning the gap. The CDR3 extends over 14 amino acids. Germline CDR1 and CDR2: LNHNV and YYDKDF (reference sequence). The CDR3 reads CATSSGGPGPGYTF. In DNA form, the CDR3 reads TGTGCCACCAGCAGTGGGGGGCCGGGGCCGGGCTACACCTTC.

J is TRBJ2-7 and V is TRBV5-6, with D possibly matching TRBD1 (6 bases). Trimming left V 4 bases short and J 0 bases short, with 14 bases between. The length of the CDR3 is 15 residues. Germline V CDR1 and CDR2: SGHDT, YYEEEE. The CDR3 DNA reads as TGTGCCAGCAGCCGAGGGACACGGAGCTCCTACGAGCAGTACTTC. It encodes CASSRGTRSSYEQYF.

The J gene is TRBJ2-2, the V gene TRBV10-1; D ambiguous. With 7 bases removed from V and 6 bases from J, the gap between germline ends came to 12 bases. This CDR3 contains 13 residues. Germline lookup yields CDR1 WNHNN and CDR2 SYGVQD (reference sequence). For the CDR3, the DNA is TGCGCCAGCACCGAGTCGGTGCCCGGGGAGCTGTTTTTT. It translates to CASTESVPGELFF.